Following are 10 T cell receptor beta chains from one sample sequenced in a study of CD8 T cells in Susac syndrome. The RNA, roughly 0.45 to 1 ug, was put through reverse transcription using random hexamers. One entry per CDR3 protein, called by TCRdb with MiXCR from the immunoSEQ multiplex PCR reads. The sample yields around 170,000 distinct CDR3 sequences, about 90% seen once. Sequencing was performed on CD4+ T cells from PBMCs. The receptors originated from a human donor in good health.

This chain uses TRBV7-9 with TRBJ2-3, with 8 bases identical to TRBD2. The V and J ends lost 6 bases and 2 bases, in that order; junction bases with no gene match: 13. Germline CDR1 SEHNR, CDR2 FQNEAQ (reference sequence). The CDR3 length is 17 residues. CDR3 sequence (DNA): TGTGCCAGCAGTCCCGAACAGCGGGGGCCCGTCACAGATACGCAGTATTTT. It yields the protein CASSPEQRGPVTDTQYF.

This clonotype showed up just a few times. The chain has TRBV7-2 and TRBJ2-7; D is ambiguous. The germline V gene encodes CDR1 SGHTA and CDR2 FQGNSA. This CDR3 has 13 residues. The ends were cut back, 6 bases at V and 3 bases at J, with 12 bases in the middle. This CDR3 is CASSYRPLYEQYF. As DNA, the CDR3 is TGTGCCAGCAGTTACCGGCCCCTCTACGAGCAGTACTTC.

The genes are TRBV6-2 or TRBV6-3 and TRBJ2-6, with no clear D. The germline V gene has CDR1 MNHEY and CDR2 SVGEGT. V lost 5 bases and J 0 bases, leaving 5 bases between the germline ends. The CDR3 sequence is 14 residues long. CDR3 in amino acids: CASSESSGANVLTF. The DNA of the CDR3 is TGTGCCAGCAGTGAAAGCTCTGGGGCCAACGTCCTGACTTTC.

This chain links TRBV7-8 with TRBJ2-5; no firm D call. There are 15 residues in the CDR3. Trimming stripped 2 bases from V and 5 bases from J, with 15 bases between. CDR1 and CDR2 from the germline V gene are SGHVS and FQNEAQ. The DNA of the CDR3 is TGTGCCAGCAGCTTAAGCCGGGCTCCTGGGGAGACCCAGTACTTC. Residues: CASSLSRAPGETQYF.

The V and J genes are TRBV29-1 and TRBJ2-2; TRBD1 matches at 7 bases. Germline lookup yields CDR1 SQVTM and CDR2 ANQGSEA. V shed 4 bases, J shed 6 bases, and the junction held 11 bases outside the gene matches. This CDR3 comprises 15 residues. The CDR3 DNA reads TGCAGCGTTGCCGGTACTAGGGGGCGACCCGGGGAGCTGTTTTTT. Amino acids: CSVAGTRGRPGELFF.

The rearrangement joins TRBV29-1 to TRBJ1-1; D unclear. Between the trimmed V and J ends, which lost 0 bases and 0 bases, there was a span of 14 bases. The length of the CDR3 is 16 residues. Per germline, CDR1 SQVTM and CDR2 ANQGSEA. The chain's CDR3 is CSVEDPAGLVNTEAFF. The CDR3 DNA sequence: TGCAGCGTTGAAGACCCGGCAGGTCTCGTGAACACTGAAGCTTTCTTT.

The CDR3 coding sequence is TGTGCCAGCAGTTTCTATACTAGCGGCTCCTACAATGAGCAGTTCTTC. Encoded protein: CASSFYTSGSYNEQFF. This rearrangement joins TRBV28 to TRBJ2-1, with 8 bases lining up with TRBD2. Germline CDR1 reads MDHEN; CDR2 reads SYDVKM. V was pared by 3 bases and J by 0 bases, with 4 bases of the junction left unmatched. This CDR3 is built from 16 residues. Combining the CDR3 with reference TRBV28 and TRBJ2-1 gives the whole variable domain DVKVTQSSRYLVKRTGEKVFLECVQDMDHENMFWYRQDPGLGLRLIYFSYDVKMKEKGDIPEGYSVSREKKERFSLILESASTNQTSMYLCASSFYTSGSYNEQFFGPGTRLTVL.

This clonotype has more than one count but fewer than ten. V usage is TRBV23-1 and J usage is TRBJ2-7, with D unclear. TRBV23-1 is classed as an ORF, of uncertain function. This CDR3 is 15 amino acids long. Between the trimmed V and J ends, which lost 7 bases and 2 bases, there was a span of 18 bases. The CDR3 DNA sequence: TGCGCCAGCACCCCATGGACCAACCTTCCCTACGAGCAGTACTTC. Translating gives CASTPWTNLPYEQYF.

V gene TRBV4-1 combines with J gene TRBJ2-5, with unresolved D. CDR1 and CDR2 (germline): MGHRA, YSYEKL. The CDR3 is 13 residues long. Trimming took 2 bases from V and 9 from J, leaving 13 bases between them. CDR3 loop: CASSQLDPPAQYF. Here the CDR3 DNA reads TGCGCCAGCAGCCAACTAGACCCCCCGGCCCAGTACTTC.

This chain links TRBV5-1 with TRBJ2-3; TRBD1 or TRBD2 may be the D gene (5 bases each). Per germline, CDR1 SGHRS and CDR2 YFSETQ. The CDR3 totals 16 residues. V was clipped by 4 bases and J by 2 bases, with 17 bases between them. The CDR3 DNA is TGCGCCAGCAGCCCAGGGACCGCTCGCACCACAGATACGCAGTATTTT. Its protein product is CASSPGTARTTDTQYF.